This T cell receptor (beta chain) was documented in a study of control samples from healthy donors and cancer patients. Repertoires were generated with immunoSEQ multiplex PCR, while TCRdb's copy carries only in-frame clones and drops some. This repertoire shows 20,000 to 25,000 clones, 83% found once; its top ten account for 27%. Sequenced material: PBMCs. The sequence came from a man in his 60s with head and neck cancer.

Here the CDR3 DNA reads TGCAGCGTTGAAGACGGGACAGCCCCGATGTTTTTT. Protein sequence: CSVEDGTAPMFF. The V gene is TRBV29-1, the J gene TRBJ2-2, with TRBD1 matching over 7 bases. CDR3 length: 12 residues. The junction had 7 bases not matched to a gene; V was cut back by 0 bases and J by 15 bases. Germline CDR1 is SQVTM and CDR2 is ANQGSEA.